This TCR beta chain was profiled in a study of shared clonotypes between healthy human individuals. Clones were read by immunoSEQ multiplex PCR, and TCRdb kept only the in-frame ones, dropping some. This table holds 2 million to 2.5 million clones, roughly 95% found once. V was cut by 11 bases and J by 1 base, with 18 bases left in between. CDR3 size: 14 residues. Germline-derived CDR1 and CDR2 are MNHNS and SASEGT. Sequenced sample: naive CD4+ T cells sorted from blood. The subset: CD45RA+ positively selected. The chain is built from TRBV6-1 and TRBJ2-7; possibly TRBD2 for D (6 bases). The source is a man aged 18 to 29 in good health. CDR3 DNA sequence: TGTGCCGGCTCCGTGAGCGGGTCGTCCTACGAGCAGTACTTC. Translated, it gives CAGSVSGSSYEQYF.